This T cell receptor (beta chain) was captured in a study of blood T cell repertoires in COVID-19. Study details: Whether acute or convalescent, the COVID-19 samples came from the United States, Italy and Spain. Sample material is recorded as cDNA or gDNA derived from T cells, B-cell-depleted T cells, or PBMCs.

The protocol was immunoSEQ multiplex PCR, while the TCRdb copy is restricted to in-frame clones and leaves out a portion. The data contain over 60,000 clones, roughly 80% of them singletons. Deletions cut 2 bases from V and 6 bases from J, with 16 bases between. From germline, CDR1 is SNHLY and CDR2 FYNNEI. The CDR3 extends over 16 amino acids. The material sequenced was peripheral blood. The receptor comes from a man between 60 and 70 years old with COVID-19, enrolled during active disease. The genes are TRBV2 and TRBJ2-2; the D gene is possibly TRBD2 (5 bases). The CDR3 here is CASSERARGPSGELFF. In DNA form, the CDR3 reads TGTGCCAGCAGTGAACGGGCACGGGGTCCGTCCGGGGAGCTGTTTTTT. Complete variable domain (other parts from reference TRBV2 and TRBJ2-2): EPEVTQTPSHQVTQMGQEVILRCVPISNHLYFYWYRQILGQKVEFLVSFYNNEISEKSEIFDDQFSVERPDGSNFTLKIRSTKLEDSAMYFCASSERARGPSGELFFGEGSRLTVL.